This T cell receptor beta chain was identified in a study of radiation and T cells in renal cell carcinoma (dated by TCRdb to about 2020). Regarding the research as a whole: A total of around 50 samples underwent TCR beta sequencing, made up of 25 or so tumors and about 27 peripheral blood samples. The final blood draw was performed at 4 weeks after radiation, at the same time as nephrectomy. A total of 3.5 million to 4.5 million unique CDR3 nucleotide sequences, encoding fewer than 3,000,000 unique CDR3 amino acid sequences, were found across all 55 or so samples.

Following the manufacturer's recommendations, the immunoSEQ kit was used to generate TCR beta libraries from genomic DNA. To prepare libraries, a first multiplex PCR with proprietary primers was run, followed by a second PCR that added unique barcodes, and a bead cleanup was done after each round. Each sample batch included a kit-provided positive control reaction and a negative control reaction. The final libraries were assessed on an Agilent 4200 TapeStation D1000 ScreenTape, pooled by volume, and quantified by qPCR. Sequencing was performed on an Illumina NextSeq500 using a MidOutput 150-cycle cartridge, with 156 Read1 cycles, 15 Index1 cycles, and the kit custom primers. The pooled library was loaded at roughly 0.98 pM with a roughly 22% PhiX control spike-in. For the original study's pipeline: Vendor-processed data were analyzed in R, with a clonotype defined as all T cells sharing the same CDR3 nucleotide sequence. In the clone abundance analyses, frequencies in each sample were normalized to that sample's 10,000 most abundant clones. Public T cell clones, which averaged fewer than five per sample, were excluded before analysis. A difference in abundance of at least 32-fold between compartments was used to define tumor-enriched and baseline blood-enriched clonotypes. A beta-binomial differential abundance model was applied to find clonotypes that expanded or contracted between blood time points. Similarity between tumor and blood repertoires was quantified using the Baroni-Urbani and Buser coefficient, and groups were compared with two-tailed Wilcoxon tests in R. TCRdb's version of the immuneACCESS table is confined to in-frame rearrangements and falls short of the full clone set. An unresolved V gene accounts for under half of the shortfall where checked; the remainder is of unknown origin. Clone size and V and J calls were adopted from that table, with D and trimming inferred from the DNA. This sample is represented by more than 120,000 clones; 86% of them were singletons. The ten largest account for around a sixth of the sample.

Interpreted using the paper, the time point label stands for: blood 4 weeks post-SBRT, at nephrectomy. Interpreted using the paper, the treatment or condition label stands for: 15 Gy SBRT to primary tumor, nephrectomy 4 weeks later. Samples were obtained from a clinical trial, in which 15 Gy stereotactic body radiation therapy was delivered to primary renal cell carcinomas and nephrectomy was performed 4 weeks later. To track tumor-enriched clonotypes, serial peripheral blood was sampled from radiation-treated patients at baseline and at 2 weeks and 4 weeks after SBRT. All patients had renal cell carcinoma with clear cell pathology. Genomic DNA for TCR sequencing was prepared using the QIAamp DNA Blood Mini Kit (Qiagen). The analyses included just those samples that passed every quality control check. Concerning this clone itself: Its antigen is currently not known. No base-level quality is on record; no much larger clone is a single base apart.

V and J are truncated by 5 bases and 7 bases respectively, leaving an intervening sequence of 9 bases. CDR1 is given as SGHTA and CDR2 as FQGNSA, both from the germline V gene. From the cysteine up to the phenylalanine, the CDR3 has a length of 12 residues. The read is trimmed to its CDR3 DNA, 36 bases read in frame from base 1. General study outcomes and caveats: In blood, the top tumor clonotypes increased from baseline to 2 weeks after radiation and then shrank by 4 weeks, which suggests a temporary expansion of tumor-resident clones. Blood repertoire dynamics were not followed beyond 4 weeks after treatment. The single-armed trial design could not address effects of radiation dose or scheduling on the TCR repertoire. Because pretreatment tumor biopsies were not available, the baseline intratumoral presence of clonotypes could not be determined.

The material sequenced was blood, taken from a patient whose treatment included radiotherapy and nephrectomy. In this chain, TRBV7-2 is recombined with TRBJ2-1; no D segment can be confidently identified. The sequence was obtained from a woman aged 50 to 60 with renal cell carcinoma. The bases are TGTGCCAGCAGCACCTGGGTGAATGAGCAGTTCTTC. This yields the protein CASSTWVNEQFF.